These T cell receptor beta chains were read from a single sample in a study of blood T cell repertoires in COVID-19. Sequencing used immunoSEQ multiplex PCR; TCRdb keeps in-frame clones, though not all of them. The sample records hundreds of thousands of clones, about 90% being singletons. What was sequenced was peripheral blood. The source of these receptors is a woman aged 18-29 years who had recovered from COVID-19. Both conserved end residues are part of each CDR3. D genes are given only for firm matches. Size is stated for part of the rows, as once, few or many counts, or as a class when the clone is expanded.

>TRBD1|TRBJ1-2|-|TRBV19
TGTGCCAGTAGTCTTCGGACAGGGGGCTATGGCTACACCTTC
CASSLRTGGYGYTF
>TRBD2|TRBJ2-1|-|TRBV14
TGTGCCAGCAGCCAAGGACTAGCGGGAGGAAGTGGGCAGTTCTTC
CASSQGLAGGSGQFF
>TRBD2|TRBJ2-1|-|TRBV4-3
TGCGCCAGCAGTCTGGGCAGGGACTACTACAATGAGCAGTTCTTC
CASSLGRDYYNEQFF
>-|TRBJ1-5|-|TRBV6-6
TGTGCCAGCAGACGGGGGTCTCAGCCCCAGCATTTT
CASRRGSQPQHF
>TRBD2|TRBJ2-3|-|TRBV19
TGTGCCAGTAGTCCGGGAGGGAGGACAGATACGCAGTATTTT
CASSPGGRTDTQYF
>TRBD2|TRBJ2-2|once|TRBV4-3
TGCGCCAGCAGCCTCCATTTAGCGGGAGGGGGAGTCACCGGGGAGCTGTTTTTT
CASSLHLAGGGVTGELFF
>-|TRBJ2-5|-|TRBV4-1
TGCGCCAGCAGCTTGGGCCAACAAGAGACCCAGTACTTC
CASSLGQQETQYF
>TRBD1|TRBJ2-6|-|TRBV9
TGTGCCAGCAGCGAACAGACCGGGACAGCTCCCTCTGGGGCCAACGTCCTGACTTTC
CASSEQTGTAPSGANVLTF
>TRBD1|TRBJ1-3|-|TRBV2
TGTGCCAGCGGACAGGGGGCTGGAAACACCATATATTTT
CASGQGAGNTIYF
>-|TRBJ2-3|-|TRBV2
TGTGCCAGCAGGACGACTGGCACAGATACGCAGTATTTT
CASRTTGTDTQYF
>-|TRBJ2-2|-|TRBV6-6
TGTGCCAGCAGTTCCGATACCGACAACGCCGGGGAGCTGTTTTTT
CASSSDTDNAGELFF
>-|TRBJ1-1|-|TRBV6-5
TGTGCCAGCAGTCCCAGGGGAAAGAACACTGAAGCTTTCTTT
CASSPRGKNTEAFF
>-|TRBJ1-1|-|TRBV6-5
TGTGCCAGCAGCCGTCCGGACAGCAAGGGCTCAGGGGCTTTCTTT
CASSRPDSKGSGAFF
>-|TRBJ2-3|-|TRBV5-1
TGCGCCAGCAACCAGGCAGATACGCAGTATTTT
CASNQADTQYF
>TRBD1|TRBJ1-2|-|TRBV4-2
TGTGCCAGCAGCCAAAACGCCGGGACAGGGGTTGGCTACACCTTC
CASSQNAGTGVGYTF
>-|TRBJ2-2|few|TRBV2
TGTGCCAGCAGGCGCGGGGATAGGGCCGGGGAGCTGTTTTTT
CASRRGDRAGELFF
>-|TRBJ1-3|-|TRBV29-1
TGCAGCGTTGACCAGGGTGGAAACACCATATATTTT
CSVDQGGNTIYF
>TRBD1|TRBJ2-5|-|TRBV11-3
TGTGCCAGCAGCCCGCAGGACAGGGGGCGCCGAGAGACCCAGTACTTC
CASSPQDRGRRETQYF
>-|TRBJ1-2|-|TRBV6-5
TGTGCCAGCAGTTACTCAGGGGGGGTCCAGATGAATGGCTACACCTTC
CASSYSGGVQMNGYTF
>-|TRBJ2-3|-|TRBV9
TGTGCCAGCAGCGCTGGAGCGGTCTTGGGCGATACGCAGTATTTT
CASSAGAVLGDTQYF
>TRBD1|TRBJ1-3|-|TRBV6-5
TGTGCCAGCAGCCGGACAGGGAACTCTGGAAACACCATATATTTT
CASSRTGNSGNTIYF
>-|TRBJ1-1|-|TRBV7-9
TGTGCCAGCAGCTTAGACGGGACACCGAAGATATTCTTT
CASSLDGTPKIFF
>TRBD2|TRBJ2-1|-|TRBV5-4
TGTGCCAGCAGCTCCGGCGGGGTGCGGGGGAACGGTGAGCAGTTCTTC
CASSSGGVRGNGEQFF
>TRBD2|TRBJ2-2|-|TRBV6-2/TRBV6-3
TGTGCCAGCAGTTACTCTAGCGGGAGCTCCGGGGAGCTGTTTTTT
CASSYSSGSSGELFF
>TRBD2|TRBJ2-5|-|TRBV30
TGTGCCTGGAGTACCGGGACTAGCGGAGGCCAGGGGACCCAGTACTTC
CAWSTGTSGGQGTQYF
>-|TRBJ2-3|-|TRBV7-9
TGTGCCAGCAGCCACACAGACCCGAACCCCACAGATACGCAGTATTTT
CASSHTDPNPTDTQYF
>-|TRBJ2-1|-|TRBV11-2
TGTGCCAGCAGCCTGACTGTATACAATGAGCAGTTCTTC
CASSLTVYNEQFF
>-|TRBJ1-4|-|TRBV12-5
TGTGCTAGTGGTTTCGAAACAGGGACTGAAAAACTGTTTTTT
CASGFETGTEKLFF
>TRBD2|TRBJ2-6|few|TRBV19
TGTGCCAGTAGTATACGGTTTCGGCTAGCGGGAGGTACTGGGGCCAACGTCCTGACTTTC
CASSIRFRLAGGTGANVLTF
>TRBD2|TRBJ2-5|-|TRBV4-3
TGCGCCAGCAGCCAAGGACTAGCGGGAGTTGAGACCCAGTACTTC
CASSQGLAGVETQYF
>TRBD1|TRBJ2-1|-|TRBV7-8
TGTGCCAGCAGCTTGGGACAGGGGGTAGAGCAGTTCTTC
CASSLGQGVEQFF
>TRBD1|TRBJ1-4|-|TRBV7-9
TGTGCCAGCAGCCGCGACAGGGGGGTTGGAGAAAAACTGTTTTTT
CASSRDRGVGEKLFF
>TRBD1|TRBJ1-5|few|TRBV19
TGTGCCAGTAGTATAGATCGTGATCTGGGACAGGGGGCTGATCAGCCCCAGCATTTT
CASSIDRDLGQGADQPQHF
>-|TRBJ1-1|-|TRBV10-3
TGTGCCATCAGGGACAGCATACGGACTGAAGCTTTCTTT
CAIRDSIRTEAFF
>TRBD1|TRBJ1-4|-|TRBV5-1
TGCGCCAGCAGCTTGGGAGGCAGGGGGGAGAAGGCTGAAAAACTGTTTTTT
CASSLGGRGEKAEKLFF
>TRBD2|TRBJ2-1|-|TRBV2
TGTGCCAGCAGTGTTGCTAGCGGGAGTTTCTATGAGCAGTTCTTC
CASSVASGSFYEQFF
>TRBD1|TRBJ1-1|-|TRBV6-1
TGTGCCAGCAGGGAATCACAGGGGGCGGGGACCACTGAAGCTTTCTTT
CASRESQGAGTTEAFF
>-|TRBJ2-1|-|TRBV11-2
TGTGCCAGCAGCACCCCGGGGTATAACAATGAGCAGTTCTTC
CASSTPGYNNEQFF
>-|TRBJ2-4|-|TRBV5-5
TGTGCCAGCAGCCGCCGGGACATATTAAACATTCAGTACTTC
CASSRRDILNIQYF
>-|TRBJ1-1|-|TRBV29-1
TGCAGCGTCTCCGACAGAGACACTGAAGCTTTCTTT
CSVSDRDTEAFF
>-|TRBJ1-2|once|TRBV5-5
TGTGCCAGCAGCTTGGATAATCGGGGCTATGGCTACACCTTC
CASSLDNRGYGYTF
>TRBD2|TRBJ2-2|few|TRBV19
TGTGCCAGTAGTGCTCGGACTAGCCCTTCTGGGGAGCTGTTTTTT
CASSARTSPSGELFF
>-|TRBJ1-2|-|TRBV25-1
TGTGCCAGCCCAACAGGTACCTATGGCTACACCTTC
CASPTGTYGYTF
>TRBD1|TRBJ2-5|once|TRBV19
TGTGCCAGTAGGGGAACAGGGGAGGAGACCCAGTACTTC
CASRGTGEETQYF
>-|TRBJ1-2|-|TRBV6-1
TGTGCCAGCAGTGAAGTAGCAGGGGCGCAAGGCTACACCTTC
CASSEVAGAQGYTF
>TRBD1|TRBJ1-2|-|TRBV19
TGTGCCAGTAGTATCTCCGGGACAGGGGTGAGCTATGGCTACACCTTC
CASSISGTGVSYGYTF
>TRBD2|TRBJ2-5|-|TRBV10-3
TGTGCCATCAGAGGGACTAGCGGGAGTTTAGAGACCCAGTACTTC
CAIRGTSGSLETQYF
>-|TRBJ1-2|-|TRBV7-4
TGTGCCAGCAGCTTAACCGGGTATGGCTACACCTTC
CASSLTGYGYTF
>-|TRBJ1-2|once|TRBV21-1
TGTGCCAGCAGCAAAGTAATGGGACAGGGGGCGCGGGGCTACACCTTC
CASSKVMGQGARGYTF
>-|TRBJ1-5|few|TRBV4-1
TGCGCCAGCAGCCGGAGTAAGAATCAGCCCCAGCATTTT
CASSRSKNQPQHF
>-|TRBJ2-5|once|TRBV5-8
TGTGCCAGCAGCTGGACGCGGGGTCGGGAGACCCAGTACTTC
CASSWTRGRETQYF
>TRBD2|TRBJ2-1|-|TRBV7-9
TGTGCCAGCAGCCCCTCTAGCGGGAGGACCGTTGGCGATGAGCAGTTCTTC
CASSPSSGRTVGDEQFF
>TRBD2|TRBJ2-3|-|TRBV11-3
TGTGCCAGCAGCCCGTGGACTAGCGGGACAAGGGGCACAGATACGCAGTATTTT
CASSPWTSGTRGTDTQYF
>TRBD1|TRBJ1-2|-|TRBV12-5
TGTGCTAGTGGTTTGGTACTTAACAGGGGGCCGCCTAACTATGGCTACACCTTC
CASGLVLNRGPPNYGYTF